This T cell receptor (beta chain) emerged from a study of T cells in Graves' hyperthyroidism and ophthalmopathy. Whole-study findings and limits: Most expanded thyroid clonotypes above 0.001 recurred in blood. The model's output predicted ophthalmopathy at a median of roughly 6.9 months prior to onset.

A note on this clonotype: Antigen unknown.

Germline CDR1 and CDR2: MNHEY and SVGEGT. There are 16 residues in the CDR3. The trim removed 4 bases at V and 4 bases at J, leaving 9 bases unmatched. Every diagnosis used clinical symptoms, serum thyroxine and TRAb, thyroid ultrasound and orbital computed tomography. The blood sample was taken at first hyperthyroidism diagnosis, before any ophthalmopathy symptoms. Authors of the study amplified TCR beta CDR3 regions from RNA transcripts. With the HTBI primer set, the TCR CDR3 went through a first round of RT-PCR. One entry per CDR3 protein results from TCRdb running MiXCR on the multiplex PCR reads. In the table there are around 340,000 distinct CDR3 sequences, 17% of which are singletons.

This chain uses TRBV6-2 or TRBV6-3 with TRBJ2-3; the match to TRBD2 covers 9 bases. The specimen was blood. The receptor was isolated from a woman in her 30s with Graves' hyperthyroidism that later progressed to Graves' ophthalmopathy. This CDR3 reads CASSSELAGGSDTQYF. The CDR3 bases are TGTGCCAGCAGTTCCGAACTGGCGGGGGGGTCAGATACGCAGTATTTT.